These T cell receptor beta chains were read from a single sample in a study of cytomegalovirus exposure and HLA in healthy donors. This table comes from immunoSEQ multiplex PCR, and its TCRdb copy is limited to in-frame clones, with some not included. The data show some 120,000 clones, around 80% seen once. The sample taken for sequencing was PBMCs. Receptors were obtained from a woman aged 18-29 years in good health and CMV-seropositive. Each CDR3 is given with its conserved first and last residue. The D gene is left open where the match is weak. Part of the rows lack a size; the others show once, few, many or a class for expanded clones.

clone size	V gene	J gene	D gene	CDR3 length	CDR3 DNA	CDR3 protein
-	TRBV5-1	TRBJ2-2	TRBD1	17	TGCGCCAGCAGCGCCGGGACAGGGCTTCGAAACACCGGGGAGCTGTTTTTT	CASSAGTGLRNTGELFF
-	TRBV27	TRBJ1-2	TRBD1	15	TGTGCCAGCAGTTGGGGGGACAGACTTTCCTATGGCTACACCTTC	CASSWGDRLSYGYTF
once	TRBV6-1	TRBJ1-2	TRBD1	14	TGTGCCAGCAGTGATTGGCAGGGGGTCGGTGGCTACACCTTC	CASSDWQGVGGYTF
-	TRBV13	TRBJ2-1	-	14	TGTGCCAGCAGCTTAGGAGTTCAACTCAATGAGCAGTTCTTC	CASSLGVQLNEQFF
-	TRBV7-9	TRBJ2-7	TRBD2	11	TGTGCCAGCAGAGCGGGGGACGAGCAGTACTTC	CASRAGDEQYF
once	TRBV2	TRBJ1-2	TRBD1	13	TGTGCCAGCAGCCCGACAGGGGGTTATGGCTACACCTTC	CASSPTGGYGYTF
-	TRBV15	TRBJ1-2	-	13	TGTGCCACCAGCCGCCGGGCAGGGGCTGGCTACACCTTC	CATSRRAGAGYTF
-	TRBV28	TRBJ2-7	-	15	TGTGCCAGCAGTTTCCCCCTTTATCGCTCCTACGAGCAGTACTTC	CASSFPLYRSYEQYF
once	TRBV5-1	TRBJ2-1	TRBD2	16	TGCGCCAGCAGGGTTGGATCGGGGGGTCTTCGATGGAAGCAGTTCTTC	CASRVGSGGLRWKQFF
-	TRBV5-1	TRBJ2-5	TRBD1	17	TGCGCCAGCAGCAGACTACCGGGACAGGGGTCCCAAGAGACCCAGTACTTC	CASSRLPGQGSQETQYF
-	TRBV4-1	TRBJ2-7	TRBD2	15	TGCGCCAGCAGCCAACCGGGACTAGCATTGTACGAGCAGTACTTC	CASSQPGLALYEQYF
-	TRBV6-1	TRBJ2-7	TRBD2	19	TGTGCCAGCACTGAAGCGAGACTAGCGGGAGGCCCGGGAGCCTACGAGCAGTACTTC	CASTEARLAGGPGAYEQYF
-	TRBV9	TRBJ2-2	-	17	TGTGCCACCCCAGGGGAAGGCGCGGAGACAAACACCGGGGAGCTGTTTTTT	CATPGEGAETNTGELFF
-	TRBV30	TRBJ2-1	-	11	TGTGCCTGGGAGGAGCACAATGAGCAGTTCTTC	CAWEEHNEQFF
-	TRBV11-2	TRBJ2-1	TRBD2	16	TGTGCCAGCAGCCTTTCGCGGACTAGTTTAAGAGGGCAGCAGTTCTTC	CASSLSRTSLRGQQFF
-	TRBV6-6	TRBJ1-2	-	14	TGTGCCAGCACCCTACCGGGGGGTAACTATGGCTACACCTTC	CASTLPGGNYGYTF
-	TRBV15	TRBJ2-1	-	16	TGTGCCACCAGCATAGGCAGGGCGAGGAGATACAATGAGCAGTTCTTC	CATSIGRARRYNEQFF
-	TRBV6-4	TRBJ1-1	-	13	TGTGCCAGCAGTACCAAACTAGACGCTGAAGCTTTCTTT	CASSTKLDAEAFF
-	TRBV7-3	TRBJ2-3	TRBD2	15	TGTGCCAGCAGCTTGTCGGGAGGGCCCCCAGATACGCAGTATTTT	CASSLSGGPPDTQYF
-	TRBV27	TRBJ2-7	TRBD2	15	TGTGCCAGCAGTTTTCTAGCGGGAGGGCCCGGCGAGCAGTACTTC	CASSFLAGGPGEQYF
-	TRBV7-6	TRBJ2-1	TRBD2	17	TGTGCCAGCAGCCTCTCTAGCGGGAGGGCGATTTTGAATGAGCAGTTCTTC	CASSLSSGRAILNEQFF
-	TRBV7-8	TRBJ2-7	-	14	TGTGCCAGCAGCTTGCGGGCTGGGAACTACGAGCAGTACTTC	CASSLRAGNYEQYF
-	TRBV15	TRBJ2-3	TRBD2	18	TGTGCCACCAGCAGAGATCGGTGGGGCGGGAGCCGGACAGATACGCAGTATTTT	CATSRDRWGGSRTDTQYF
once	TRBV7-2	TRBJ1-2	-	13	TGTGCCAGCAGCCACCTTACAGGCTATGGCTACACCTTC	CASSHLTGYGYTF
-	TRBV25-1	TRBJ2-4	TRBD2	14	TGTGCCAGCAGTGAACTGGGACTAGAGAACATTCAGTACTTC	CASSELGLENIQYF
few	TRBV7-9	TRBJ2-7	-	18	TGTGCCAGCAGCTTAGCGGGGAGAAATGACGGACTCTACTACGAGCAGTACTTC	CASSLAGRNDGLYYEQYF
-	TRBV9	TRBJ1-3	TRBD1	15	TGTGCCAGCACCGCAACAGGGGCGTCTGGAAACACCATATATTTT	CASTATGASGNTIYF
-	TRBV9	TRBJ2-5	-	13	TGTGCCAGCAGCGTAGGACGGGGAGAGACCCAGTACTTC	CASSVGRGETQYF
-	TRBV14	TRBJ2-1	TRBD2	16	TGTGCCAGCAGCCGCTATAGCGGGAGAATTTACAATGAGCAGTTCTTC	CASSRYSGRIYNEQFF
-	TRBV18	TRBJ1-1	-	13	TGTGCCAGCACGCCACAGCAGAACACTGAAGCTTTCTTT	CASTPQQNTEAFF
-	TRBV15	TRBJ2-3	-	16	TGTGCCACCAGCCCCCGGGACTTCGCTAGCACAGATACGCAGTATTTT	CATSPRDFASTDTQYF
-	TRBV6-1	TRBJ1-5	-	16	TGTGCCAGCAGTGAAGGTCGCGACAGCTATTATCAGCCCCAGCATTTT	CASSEGRDSYYQPQHF